Presented here are 12 T cell receptor beta chains from one specimen sequenced in a study of cytomegalovirus exposure and HLA in healthy donors. PCR amplification relied on 60 Vbeta primers (plus 13 Jbeta primers). Using immunoSEQ multiplex PCR, the repertoire was profiled, and TCRdb retains in-frame clones only, with some absent. This table holds 140,000 or so clones, 76% found once. The sequencing input was PBMCs. The receptors here all came from a woman aged 40 to 49 in good health and CMV-seronegative.

The rearrangement joins TRBV18 to TRBJ2-1, with D perhaps matching TRBD2 (6 bases). The CDR3 has 18 residues. Trimming took 4 bases from V and 7 from J, leaving 26 bases between them. Germline CDR1 is KGHSH and CDR2 is LQKENI. The CDR3: CASSHLDPRVGSGNEQFF. Here the CDR3 DNA reads TGTGCCAGCTCACATTTAGACCCACGGGTGGGTAGCGGAAATGAGCAGTTCTTC.

J is TRBJ1-2 and V is TRBV19, with 7 bases fitting TRBD1. V gave up 3 bases and J gave up 2 bases; unmatched junction bases: 6. Germline V gives CDR1 LNHDA, CDR2 SQIVND (reference sequence). The CDR3 length is 15 residues. The DNA for the CDR3 is TGTGCCAGTAGTATCCTTTTAGGGGGCAACTATGGCTACACCTTC. It codes for CASSILLGGNYGYTF.

The rearrangement links TRBV4-1 to TRBJ2-7, with a tentative D call TRBD1 (5 bases). Germline CDR1 MGHRA, CDR2 YSYEKL. This CDR3 contains 16 residues. V lost 0 bases and J 3 bases, leaving 15 bases between the germline ends. For the CDR3, the DNA is TGCGCCAGCAGCCAAGAAGGGGTTTCAGGCGGCTACGAGCAGTACTTC. Translation: CASSQEGVSGGYEQYF.

The chain has TRBV5-1 and TRBJ2-7, with 7 bases that match TRBD1. There are 15 residues in the CDR3. In germline, CDR1 is SGHRS, CDR2 YFSETQ. V was clipped by 4 bases and J by 0 bases; unmatched bases: 7. The CDR3 coding sequence is TGCGCCAGCAGCGTAACAGGGGATCTCTCCTACGAGCAGTACTTC. This sequence encodes CASSVTGDLSYEQYF.

This chain links TRBV7-2 with TRBJ1-2; D call uncertain. From germline, CDR1 is SGHTA and CDR2 FQGNSA. Trimming stripped 5 bases from V and 6 bases from J, with 16 bases between. The CDR3 is made up of 14 amino acids. The CDR3 DNA is TGTGCCAGCAGCCCATATATTACGGTGGATGGCTACACCTTC. Translated, it gives CASSPYITVDGYTF.

The chain joins TRBV27 to TRBJ2-1; TRBD1 agrees at 11 bases. The trim removed 5 bases at V and 6 bases at J, leaving 9 bases unmatched. CDR1 is MNHEY and CDR2 is SMNVEV in the germline V gene (reference sequence). The CDR3 is 16 residues long. The DNA for the CDR3 is TGTGCCAGCAGTCTCAAGTGGGACAGGGGGGCCAATGAGCAGTTCTTC. This gives the protein CASSLKWDRGANEQFF.

J is TRBJ2-3 and V is TRBV9; D is perhaps TRBD2 (6 bases). Germline-derived CDR1 and CDR2 are SGDLS and YYNGEE. With 3 bases removed from V and 6 bases from J, the gap between germline ends came to 14 bases. CDR3 length: 14 residues. The CDR3, as DNA: TGTGCCAGCAGCGGCCGGGAGCGTAGGGATACGCAGTATTTT. Translation gives CASSGRERRDTQYF.

The J gene is TRBJ1-2, the V gene TRBV5-6; tentatively, D is TRBD1 (5 bases). This CDR3 is 14 amino acids long. Germline V gives CDR1 SGHDT, CDR2 YYEEEE. V lost 4 bases to trimming and J lost 2 bases, with 12 bases between them. For the CDR3, the DNA is TGTGCCAGCAGCGGACGGACACTGAACTATGGCTACACCTTC. Its protein is CASSGRTLNYGYTF. The full variable domain, in which reference TRBV5-6 and TRBJ1-2 provide the parts outside the CDR3, is DAGVTQSPTHLIKTRGQQVTLRCSPKSGHDTVSWYQQALGQGPQFIFQYYEEEERQRGNFPDRFSGHQFPNYSSELNVNALLLGDSALYLCASSGRTLNYGYTFGSGTRLTVV.

The chain carries TRBV5-1 and TRBJ2-7; possible D gene TRBD2, 6 bases. Trimming left V 5 bases short and J 1 base short, with 13 bases between. This CDR3 is 14 amino acids long. CDR1 and CDR2 from the germline V gene are SGHRS and YFSETQ. The chain's CDR3 is CASRGGVSSYEQYF. Here the CDR3 DNA reads TGCGCCAGCAGAGGAGGGGTCTCATCCTACGAGCAGTACTTC.

The V gene is TRBV5-6, the J gene TRBJ2-7; D perhaps matches TRBD1 (6 bases). CDR3 length: 13 residues. Between the trimmed V and J ends, which lost 2 bases and 4 bases, there was a span of 10 bases. From germline, CDR1 is SGHDT and CDR2 YYEEEE. CDR3 DNA: TGTGCCAGCAGCTTCGGCAGGGGTTACGAGCAGTACTTC. Its translation: CASSFGRGYEQYF.

This chain links TRBV7-9 with TRBJ1-2; D uncertain. Per the germline V gene, CDR1 is SEHNR and CDR2 is FQNEAQ (reference sequence). Between the trimmed V and J ends, which lost 2 bases and 6 bases, there was a span of 10 bases. There are 13 residues in the CDR3. The DNA of the CDR3 is TGTGCCAGCAGCTTACAGGAGGAGGATGGCTACACCTTC. It translates to CASSLQEEDGYTF. The entire variable domain, with the rest obtained from reference TRBV7-9 and TRBJ1-2, is as follows: DTGVSQNPRHKITKRGQNVTFRCDPISEHNRLYWYRQTLGQGPEFLTYFQNEAQLEKSRLLSDRFSAERPKGSFSTLEIQRTEQGDSAMYLCASSLQEEDGYTFGSGTRLTVV.

This clone was seen a few times. This chain connects TRBV28 to TRBJ2-7; 11 bases agree with TRBD1. The CDR3 contains 14 residues. The V gene end was trimmed by 4 bases and the J gene end by 4 bases; junction bases not matched to a gene: 3. CDR1 is MDHEN, CDR2 SYDVKM, per germline. The CDR3 DNA reads as TGTGCCAGCAGTTCGGGACAGGGGGGATACGAGCAGTACTTC. Encoded protein: CASSSGQGGYEQYF.